Listed here is a single T cell receptor beta chain. Antigen: not known. The data belong to a study of blood T cells in healthy people across ages. Collection of 8.5 to 10 milliliters of peripheral blood was performed for each donor. Germline CDR1 reads DFQATT; CDR2 reads SNEGSKA (reference sequence). The CDR3 runs to 16 residues. Trimming took 0 bases from V and 7 from J, leaving 18 bases between them. Study results and caveats: Getting older went along with TCR beta diversity per million T cells dropping roughly linearly.

Alongside a J-beta primer mix, a sample-barcoded 5' primer served in a second PCR lasting 7 to 11 cycles. A tag from a template-switch adaptor with 12 random nucleotides marked each cDNA molecule. TCRdb re-called the 5' RACE reads through MiXCR, storing one row per CDR3 protein. The sample contains roughly 1,500,000 distinct CDR3 sequences, 42% of which appear only once. Sequences were obtained from blood. This receptor was identified in a woman aged 18-30 years in good health. The chain uses TRBV20-1 and TRBJ1-4, with D hard to call. DNA of the CDR3: TGCAGTGCTAGAGATCCAACTGGAGGGTTGAGTGAAAAACTGTTTTTT. This codes for CSARDPTGGLSEKLFF.